In its sample, the clone carrying this T cell receptor (beta chain) was seen a few times. Antigen: not known. This CDR3 region has 15 residues. With 0 bases clipped from V and 6 bases from J, the junction kept 9 bases outside the gene matches. CDR1 and CDR2 (germline): SGHNT, YYREEE (reference sequence). The data derive from a study of breast tumors, draining lymph nodes, adjacent tissues. General study points: Tumor TCR diversity was below lymph nodes but above nontumor tissue. Findings are consistent with lymph node origin and intratumoral expansion of most tumor T cells.

The lymph nodes were axillary draining lymph nodes from breast cancer patients. MiXCR, run by TCRdb on the multiplex PCR reads, gives a single entry per CDR3 protein. This sample has 200,000 to 250,000 distinct CDR3 sequences, with under 40% found just once. The source is a female donor with breast cancer. Some clones in this sample may be carry-over from other donors' samples. The chain has TRBV5-4 and TRBJ2-7; 7 bases match TRBD2. Sequencing was performed on axillary lymph node tissue. The CDR3 DNA reads TGTGCCAGCAGCTTGGGGCCTGAGCGGGACTTCGAGCAGTACTTC. Residues: CASSLGPERDFEQYF. The full variable domain, with the rest looked up from reference TRBV5-4 and TRBJ2-7, is ETGVTQSPTHLIKTRGQQVTLRCSSQSGHNTVSWYQQALGQGPQFIFQYYREEENGRGNFPPRFSGLQFPNYSSELNVNALELDDSALYLCASSLGPERDFEQYFGPGTRLTVT.